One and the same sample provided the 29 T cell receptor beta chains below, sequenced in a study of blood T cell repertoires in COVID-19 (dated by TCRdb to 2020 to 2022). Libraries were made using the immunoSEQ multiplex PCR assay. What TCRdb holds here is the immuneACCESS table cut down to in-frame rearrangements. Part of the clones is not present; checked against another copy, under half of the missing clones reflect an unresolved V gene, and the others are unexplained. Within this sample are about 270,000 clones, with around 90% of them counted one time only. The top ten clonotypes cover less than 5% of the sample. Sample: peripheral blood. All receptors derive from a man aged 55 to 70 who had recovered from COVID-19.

CDR3 nucleotide sequence: TGTGCCAGCAGTGACTTTACCGGGGGGCAGGAGCTGTTTTTT. This sequence encodes CASSDFTGGQELFF. The rearrangement joins TRBV25-1 to TRBJ2-2; possible D gene TRBD2, 7 bases. Trimming left V 3 bases short and J 10 bases short, with 15 bases between. Germline V gene lookup returns CDR1 MGHDK and CDR2 SYGVNS. The CDR3 loop spans 14 amino acids.

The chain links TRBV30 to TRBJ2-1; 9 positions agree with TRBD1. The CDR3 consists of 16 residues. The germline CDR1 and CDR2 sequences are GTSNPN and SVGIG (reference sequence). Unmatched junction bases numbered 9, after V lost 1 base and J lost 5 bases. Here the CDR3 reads CAWSESIRDRDNEQFF. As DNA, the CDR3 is TGTGCCTGGAGTGAATCAATCCGGGACAGGGACAATGAGCAGTTCTTC.

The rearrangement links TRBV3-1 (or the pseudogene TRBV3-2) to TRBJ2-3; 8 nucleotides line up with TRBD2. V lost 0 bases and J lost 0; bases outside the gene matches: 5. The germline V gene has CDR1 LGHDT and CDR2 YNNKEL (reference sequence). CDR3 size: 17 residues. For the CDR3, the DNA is TGTGCCAGCAGCCAAGATTCGCGGGGGGCCAGCACAGATACGCAGTATTTT. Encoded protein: CASSQDSRGASTDTQYF.

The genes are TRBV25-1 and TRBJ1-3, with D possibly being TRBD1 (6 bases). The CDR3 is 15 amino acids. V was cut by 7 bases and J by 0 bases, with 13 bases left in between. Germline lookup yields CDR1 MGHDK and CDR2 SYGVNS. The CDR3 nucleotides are TGTGCCAGCAAGCTTACAGGGAGCTCTGGAAACACCATATATTTT. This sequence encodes CASKLTGSSGNTIYF.

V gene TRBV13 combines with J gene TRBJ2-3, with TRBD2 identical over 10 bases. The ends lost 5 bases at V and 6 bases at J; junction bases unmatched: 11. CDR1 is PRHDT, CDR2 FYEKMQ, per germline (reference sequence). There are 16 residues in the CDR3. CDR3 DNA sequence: TGTGCCAGCAGCCTCCGGACTAGCGGATTATGGGATACGCAGTATTTT. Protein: CASSLRTSGLWDTQYF. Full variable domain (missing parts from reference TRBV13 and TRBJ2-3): AAGVIQSPRHLIKEKRETATLKCYPIPRHDTVYWYQQGPGQDPQFLISFYEKMQSDKGSIPDRFSAQQFSDYHSELNMSSLELGDSALYFCASSLRTSGLWDTQYFGPGTRLTVL.

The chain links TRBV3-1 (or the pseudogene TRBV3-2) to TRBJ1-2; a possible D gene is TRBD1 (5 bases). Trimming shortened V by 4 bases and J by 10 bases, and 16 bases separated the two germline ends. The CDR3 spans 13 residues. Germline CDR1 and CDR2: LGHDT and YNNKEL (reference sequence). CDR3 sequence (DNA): TGTGCCAGCAGCCTGGGCGAAGGGGTTGACTACACCTTC. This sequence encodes CASSLGEGVDYTF.

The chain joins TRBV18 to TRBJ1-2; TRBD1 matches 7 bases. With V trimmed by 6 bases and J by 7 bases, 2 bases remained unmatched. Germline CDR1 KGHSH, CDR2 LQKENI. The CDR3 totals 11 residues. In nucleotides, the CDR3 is TGTGCCAGCTCCGACAGGGCTGGCTACACCTTC. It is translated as CASSDRAGYTF.

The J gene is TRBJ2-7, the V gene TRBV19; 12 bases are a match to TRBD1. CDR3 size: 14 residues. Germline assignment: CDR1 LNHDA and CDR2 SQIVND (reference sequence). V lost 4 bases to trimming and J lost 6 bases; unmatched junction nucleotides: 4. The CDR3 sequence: CASSKGTGGIEQYF. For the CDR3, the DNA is TGTGCCAGTAGTAAGGGGACAGGGGGCATCGAGCAGTACTTC.

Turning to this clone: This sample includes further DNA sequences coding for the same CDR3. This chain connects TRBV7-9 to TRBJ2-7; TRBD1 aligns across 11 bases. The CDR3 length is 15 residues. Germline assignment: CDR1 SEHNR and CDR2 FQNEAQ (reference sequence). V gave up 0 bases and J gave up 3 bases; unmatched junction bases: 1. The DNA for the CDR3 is TGTGCCAGCAGCTTAGCTGGGACAGGGGGCTACGAGCAGTACTTC. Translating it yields CASSLAGTGGYEQYF. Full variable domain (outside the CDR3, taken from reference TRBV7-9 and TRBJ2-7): DTGVSQNPRHKITKRGQNVTFRCDPISEHNRLYWYRQTLGQGPEFLTYFQNEAQLEKSRLLSDRFSAERPKGSFSTLEIQRTEQGDSAMYLCASSLAGTGGYEQYFGPGTRLTVT.

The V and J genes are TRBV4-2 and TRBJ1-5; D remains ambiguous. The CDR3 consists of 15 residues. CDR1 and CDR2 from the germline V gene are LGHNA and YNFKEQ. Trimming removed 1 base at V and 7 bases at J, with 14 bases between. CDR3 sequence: CASSQGSDGHQPQHF. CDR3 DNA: TGTGCCAGCAGCCAAGGATCGGATGGGCACCAGCCCCAGCATTTT.

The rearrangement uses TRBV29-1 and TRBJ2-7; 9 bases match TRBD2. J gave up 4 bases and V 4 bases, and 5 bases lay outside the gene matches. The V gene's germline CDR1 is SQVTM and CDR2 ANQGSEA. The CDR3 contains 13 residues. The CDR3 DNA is TGCAGCGTTGGTCGGCGGGGGGGTTACGAGCAGTACTTC. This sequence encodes CSVGRRGGYEQYF.

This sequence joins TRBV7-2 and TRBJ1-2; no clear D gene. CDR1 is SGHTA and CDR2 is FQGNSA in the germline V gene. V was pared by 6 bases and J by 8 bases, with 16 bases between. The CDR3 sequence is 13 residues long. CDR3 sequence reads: CASRPPPEIGYTF. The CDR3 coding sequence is TGTGCCAGCAGACCACCTCCGGAGATAGGCTACACCTTC.

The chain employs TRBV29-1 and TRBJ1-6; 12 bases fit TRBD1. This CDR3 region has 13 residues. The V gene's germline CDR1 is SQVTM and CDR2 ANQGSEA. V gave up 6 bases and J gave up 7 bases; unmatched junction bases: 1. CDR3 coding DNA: TGCAGCGTGGGACAGGGGGCGAATTCACCCCTCCACTTT. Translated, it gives CSVGQGANSPLHF.

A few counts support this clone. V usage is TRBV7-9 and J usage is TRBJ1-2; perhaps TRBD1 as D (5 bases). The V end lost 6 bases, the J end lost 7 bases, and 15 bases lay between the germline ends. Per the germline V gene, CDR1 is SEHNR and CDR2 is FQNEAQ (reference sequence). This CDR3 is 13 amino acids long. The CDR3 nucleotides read TGTGCCAGCAGGTCCGGGCCGACAGCTGGCTACACCTTC. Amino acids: CASRSGPTAGYTF.

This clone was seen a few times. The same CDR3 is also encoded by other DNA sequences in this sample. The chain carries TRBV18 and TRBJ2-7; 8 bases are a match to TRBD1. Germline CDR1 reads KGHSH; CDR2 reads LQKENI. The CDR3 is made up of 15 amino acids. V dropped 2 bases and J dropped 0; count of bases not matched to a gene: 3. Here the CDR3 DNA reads TGTGCCAGCTCACCAGGGACAGGTAGCTCCTACGAGCAGTACTTC. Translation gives CASSPGTGSSYEQYF.

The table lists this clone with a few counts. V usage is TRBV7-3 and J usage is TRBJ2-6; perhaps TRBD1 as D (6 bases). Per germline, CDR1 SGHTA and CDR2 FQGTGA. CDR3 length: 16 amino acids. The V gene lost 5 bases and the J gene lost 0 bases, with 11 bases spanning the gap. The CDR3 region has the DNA TGTGCCAGCAGCCCTCAGGGGCTCTCTGGGGCCAACGTCCTGACTTTC. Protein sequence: CASSPQGLSGANVLTF.

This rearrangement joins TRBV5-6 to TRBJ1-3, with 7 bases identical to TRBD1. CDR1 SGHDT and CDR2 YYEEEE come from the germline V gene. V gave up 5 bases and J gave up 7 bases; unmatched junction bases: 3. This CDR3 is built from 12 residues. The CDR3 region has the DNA TGTGCCAGCAGTCTACAGGGGAACACCATATATTTT. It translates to CASSLQGNTIYF.

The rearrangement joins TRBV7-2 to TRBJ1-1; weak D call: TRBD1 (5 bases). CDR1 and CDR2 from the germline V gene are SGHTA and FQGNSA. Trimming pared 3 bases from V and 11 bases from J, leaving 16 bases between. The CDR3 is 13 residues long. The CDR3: CASSLTAAGLAFF. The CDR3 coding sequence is TGTGCCAGCAGCTTGACAGCCGCTGGGTTGGCTTTCTTT.

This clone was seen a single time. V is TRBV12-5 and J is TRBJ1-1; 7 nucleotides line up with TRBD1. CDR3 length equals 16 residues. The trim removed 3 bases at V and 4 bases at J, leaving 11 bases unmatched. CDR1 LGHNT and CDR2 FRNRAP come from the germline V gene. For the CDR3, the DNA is TGTGCTAGTGGTTTATCCCCCGACAGGGCTCGCACTGAAGCTTTCTTT. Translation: CASGLSPDRARTEAFF.

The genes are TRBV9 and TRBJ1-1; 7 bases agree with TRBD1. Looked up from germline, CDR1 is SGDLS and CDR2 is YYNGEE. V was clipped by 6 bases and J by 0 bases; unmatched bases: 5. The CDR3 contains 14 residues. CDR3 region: CASNRQGMNTEAFF. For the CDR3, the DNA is TGTGCCAGCAATAGACAGGGAATGAACACTGAAGCTTTCTTT. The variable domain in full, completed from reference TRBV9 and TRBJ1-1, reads DSGVTQTPKHLITATGQRVTLRCSPRSGDLSVYWYQQSLDQGLQFLIQYYNGEERAKGNILERFSAQQFPDLHSELNLSSLELGDSALYFCASNRQGMNTEAFFGQGTRLTVV.

The CDR3 region is CASSIGGRGDYGYTF. The CDR3 DNA is TGTGCCAGTAGTATAGGAGGCAGGGGTGACTATGGCTACACCTTC. The rearrangement uses TRBV19 and TRBJ1-2; weak D call: TRBD1 (6 bases). The CDR3 loop spans 15 amino acids. Looked up from germline, CDR1 is LNHDA and CDR2 is SQIVND (reference sequence). V was cut by 1 base and J by 3 bases, with 12 bases left in between. The entire variable domain, with the rest obtained from reference TRBV19 and TRBJ1-2, is as follows: DGGITQSPKYLFRKEGQNVTLSCEQNLNHDAMYWYRQDPGQGLRLIYYSQIVNDFQKGDIAEGYSVSREKKESFPLTVTSAQKNPTAFYLCASSIGGRGDYGYTFGSGTRLTVV.

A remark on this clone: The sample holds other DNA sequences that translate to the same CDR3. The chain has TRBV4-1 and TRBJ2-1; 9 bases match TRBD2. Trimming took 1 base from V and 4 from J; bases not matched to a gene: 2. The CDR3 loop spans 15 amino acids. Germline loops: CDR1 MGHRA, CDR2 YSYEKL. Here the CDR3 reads CASSQGRGGYNEQFF. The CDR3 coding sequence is TGCGCCAGCAGCCAAGGGCGGGGGGGTTACAATGAGCAGTTCTTC.

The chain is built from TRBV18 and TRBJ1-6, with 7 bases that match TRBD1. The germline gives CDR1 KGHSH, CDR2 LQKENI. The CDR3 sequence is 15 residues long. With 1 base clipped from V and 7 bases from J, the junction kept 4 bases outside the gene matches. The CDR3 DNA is TGTGCCAGCTCACCACTAGGCAGGGGGAATTCACCCCTCCACTTT. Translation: CASSPLGRGNSPLHF.

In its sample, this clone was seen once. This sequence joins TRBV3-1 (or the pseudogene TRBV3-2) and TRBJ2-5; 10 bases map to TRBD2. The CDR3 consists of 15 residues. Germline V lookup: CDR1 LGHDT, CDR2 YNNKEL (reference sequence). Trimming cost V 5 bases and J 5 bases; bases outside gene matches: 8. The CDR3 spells CASSGERGGRETQYF. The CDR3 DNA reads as TGTGCCAGCAGCGGGGAGCGGGGGGGCCGGGAGACCCAGTACTTC.

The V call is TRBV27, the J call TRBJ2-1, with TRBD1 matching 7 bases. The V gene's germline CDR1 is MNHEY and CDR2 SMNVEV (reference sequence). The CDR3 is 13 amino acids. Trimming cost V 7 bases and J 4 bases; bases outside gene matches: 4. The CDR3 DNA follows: TGTGCCAGCAAACAGGGACAGTACAATGAGCAGTTCTTC. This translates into CASKQGQYNEQFF.

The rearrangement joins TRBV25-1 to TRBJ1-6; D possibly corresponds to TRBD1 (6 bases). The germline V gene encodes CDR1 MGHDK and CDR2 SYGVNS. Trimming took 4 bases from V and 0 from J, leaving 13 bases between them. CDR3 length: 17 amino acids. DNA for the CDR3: TGTGCCAGCAGTGGGGACACCCGGAGCTCCTATAATTCACCCCTCCACTTT. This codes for CASSGDTRSSYNSPLHF. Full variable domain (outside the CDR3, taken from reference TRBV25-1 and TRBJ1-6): EADIYQTPRYLVIGTGKKITLECSQTMGHDKMYWYQQDPGMELHLIHYSYGVNSTEKGDLSSESTVSRIRTEHFPLTLESARPSHTSQYLCASSGDTRSSYNSPLHFGNGTRLTVT.

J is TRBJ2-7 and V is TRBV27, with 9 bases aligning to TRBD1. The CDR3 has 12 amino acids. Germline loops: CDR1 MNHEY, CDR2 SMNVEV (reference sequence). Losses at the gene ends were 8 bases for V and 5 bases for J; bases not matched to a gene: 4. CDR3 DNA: TGTGCCAGCCGGGACAGGGTGGACGAGCAGTACTTC. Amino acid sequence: CASRDRVDEQYF.

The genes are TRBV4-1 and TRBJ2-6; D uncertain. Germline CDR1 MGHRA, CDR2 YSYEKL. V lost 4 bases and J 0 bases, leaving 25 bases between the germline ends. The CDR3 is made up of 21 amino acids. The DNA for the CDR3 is TGCGCCAGCAGCCCATTCTTCTTACAGTCCTCCTCTCTCTCTGGGGCCAACGTCCTGACTTTC. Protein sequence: CASSPFFLQSSSLSGANVLTF.

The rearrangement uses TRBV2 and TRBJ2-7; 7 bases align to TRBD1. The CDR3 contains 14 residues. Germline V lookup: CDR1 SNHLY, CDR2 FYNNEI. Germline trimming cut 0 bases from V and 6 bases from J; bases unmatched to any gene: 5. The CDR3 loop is CASSEAGQNSEQYF. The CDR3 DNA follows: TGTGCCAGCAGTGAAGCGGGACAGAATAGCGAGCAGTACTTC.